Listed below are T cell receptor beta chains from one sample, sequenced in a study. TCRdb reprocessed the 5' RACE reads with MiXCR, giving one entry per CDR3 protein. The sample holds approximately 9,000 distinct CDR3 sequences; around 31% are singletons and the top ten take around 6%. The sequenced material came from Tregs sorted from blood. Receptors were obtained from a female donor with breast cancer. Each CDR3 is given with its conserved first and last residue.

j_call: TRBJ2-7; v_call: TRBV4-3; cdr3_aa: CASSQVNEGFSEQYF
j_call: TRBJ2-3; v_call: TRBV7-3; cdr3_aa: CASSLPSGQGEGTDTQYF
j_call: TRBJ2-1; v_call: TRBV10-3; cdr3_aa: CAISEPPAGRALYNEQFF
j_call: TRBJ1-1; v_call: TRBV6-2/TRBV6-3; cdr3_aa: CASSSQYSLGEAFF
j_call: TRBJ1-2; v_call: TRBV20-1; cdr3_aa: CSALAGIQDYGYTF
j_call: TRBJ1-5; v_call: TRBV5-5; cdr3_aa: CASSLGAGGSNQPQHF
j_call: TRBJ1-2; v_call: TRBV7-9; cdr3_aa: CASDRVGYGYTF
j_call: TRBJ1-2; v_call: TRBV6-2/TRBV6-3; cdr3_aa: CASRAWSYGYTF
j_call: TRBJ1-1; v_call: TRBV7-9; cdr3_aa: CASSLRRGPNTEAFF
j_call: TRBJ2-1; v_call: TRBV11-3; cdr3_aa: CASSLGQGGSYNEQLF
j_call: TRBJ2-3; v_call: TRBV20-1; cdr3_aa: CSAEIGTSGSPDTQYF
j_call: TRBJ2-3; v_call: TRBV20-1; cdr3_aa: CSARIPTGGRDTQYF
j_call: TRBJ1-1; v_call: TRBV4-1; cdr3_aa: CASSQKGTGGFLNTEAFF
j_call: TRBJ1-1; v_call: TRBV6-5; cdr3_aa: CASSWGRTATEASF
j_call: TRBJ2-1; v_call: TRBV20-1; cdr3_aa: CSAPRVYEQFF
j_call: TRBJ1-5; v_call: TRBV4-3; cdr3_aa: CASSQDLTPNQPQHF
j_call: TRBJ2-3; v_call: TRBV5-1; cdr3_aa: CAGSLGGLESDTQYF
j_call: TRBJ2-1; v_call: TRBV29-1; cdr3_aa: CSVVTGGQFYNEQFF
j_call: TRBJ2-5; v_call: TRBV10-3; cdr3_aa: CAVRGLAGVQETQYF
j_call: TRBJ2-1; v_call: TRBV20-1; cdr3_aa: CSARFHEQFF